This T cell receptor (beta chain) was captured in a study of blood T cell repertoires in COVID-19. Germline V lookup: CDR1 SGDLS, CDR2 YYNGEE. J gave up 6 bases and V 4 bases, and 13 bases lay outside the gene matches. The CDR3 has 16 residues. Method: immunoSEQ multiplex PCR; TCRdb's copy keeps in-frame clones and lacks some. The table includes 70,000 or so clones, roughly four fifths detected once. This clone has a handful of counts. The TCR originated in a man aged 55 to 70 with COVID-19, enrolled during active disease. The J gene is TRBJ2-3, the V gene TRBV9; 8 nucleotides align to TRBD2. The material sequenced was peripheral blood. The CDR3 DNA sequence: TGTGCCAGCAGCCTCGCCTCTCGGGGGGGCCTGGATACGCAGTATTTT. Its translation: CASSLASRGGLDTQYF.